The 31 T cell receptor beta chains listed next were all sequenced from one sample in a study of CD8 T cells in ankylosing spondylitis. TCRdb re-called the 5' RACE reads with MiXCR, one entry per CDR3 protein. The sample holds about 180,000 distinct CDR3 sequences, around 8.9% seen once. Source material: blood, either unsorted or a sorted T cell fraction (not recorded which). The receptor source for this set is a female donor with ankylosing spondylitis or in good health (not recorded which).

This sequence joins TRBV24-1 and TRBJ2-2; TRBD1 might be the D (6 bases). Trimming shortened V by 4 bases and J by 7 bases, and 12 bases separated the two germline ends. The V gene's germline CDR1 is KGHDR and CDR2 SFDVKD. The CDR3 loop spans 14 amino acids. The CDR3 sequence: CATSETGSRGELFF. CDR3 nucleotides: TGTGCCACCAGTGAAACAGGGTCCCGCGGGGAGCTGTTTTTT.

The CDR3 DNA reads TGTGCCAGCAGCGCAGCTACAGGGGGAATTTTTGATGGCTACACCTTC. Its translation is CASSAATGGIFDGYTF. The V call is TRBV7-9, the J call TRBJ1-2; 8 bases are a match to TRBD1. V dropped 5 bases and J dropped 6; count of bases not matched to a gene: 14. The CDR3 is 16 amino acids. Germline V gives CDR1 SEHNR, CDR2 FQNEAQ (reference sequence).

This clonotype was seen more than once but under ten times. The chain couples TRBV7-9 to TRBJ2-7; D remains ambiguous. This CDR3 is built from 16 residues. V was trimmed by 1 base and J by 3 bases, leaving 16 bases between them. Per the germline V gene, CDR1 is SEHNR and CDR2 is FQNEAQ (reference sequence). CDR3 loop: CASSLGAGYSNYEQYF. Here the CDR3 DNA reads TGTGCCAGCAGCTTAGGTGCAGGATATTCCAACTACGAGCAGTACTTC. Filled out from reference TRBV7-9 and TRBJ2-7, the complete variable domain reads DTGVSQNPRHKITKRGQNVTFRCDPISEHNRLYWYRQTLGQGPEFLTYFQNEAQLEKSRLLSDRFSAERPKGSFSTLEIQRTEQGDSAMYLCASSLGAGYSNYEQYFGPGTRLTVT.

The genes are TRBV2 and TRBJ2-1; D is perhaps TRBD1 or TRBD2 (5 bases each). The CDR3 runs 14 residues. V lost 8 bases and J lost 5, with 16 bases in between. In germline, CDR1 is SNHLY, CDR2 FYNNEI. CDR3 sequence reads: CASYLTGTDNEQFF. CDR3 nucleotide sequence: TGTGCCAGCTACTTAACCGGGACCGACAATGAGCAGTTCTTC.

The chain is built from TRBV20-1 and TRBJ2-5; 9 bases line up with TRBD2. The V segment lost 0 bases and the J segment 4 bases; nucleotides outside the gene matches: 12. The CDR3 runs 17 residues. Germline CDR1 DFQATT, CDR2 SNEGSKA (reference sequence). The CDR3 DNA sequence: TGCAGTGCTAGAGATAGGGCGGGAGGGCCCTCAGGAGAGACCCAGTACTTC. Translation gives CSARDRAGGPSGETQYF.

This clonotype was observed a handful of times. This rearrangement joins TRBV7-8 to TRBJ2-2, with D unclear. Germline CDR1 and CDR2: SGHVS and FQNEAQ. The CDR3 loop spans 13 amino acids. V lost 5 bases and J lost 7, with 11 bases in between. The CDR3 loop reads CASSPPFVGELFF. The CDR3 nucleotides read TGTGCCAGCAGCCCGCCTTTTGTCGGGGAGCTGTTTTTT. The full variable domain, with the rest looked up from reference TRBV7-8 and TRBJ2-2, is GAGVSQSPRYKVAKRGQDVALRCDPISGHVSLFWYQQALGQGPEFLTYFQNEAQLDKSGLPSDRFFAERPEGSVSTLKIQRTQQEDSAVYLCASSPPFVGELFFGEGSRLTVL.

This clonotype was detected a few times. The V call is TRBV29-1, the J call TRBJ2-7; no clear D. Germline CDR1 is SQVTM and CDR2 is ANQGSEA. Trimming removed 4 bases from V and 1 base from J, with 14 bases in between. This CDR3 has 14 amino acids. The CDR3 loop is CSVVVGMGSYEQYF. In DNA, the CDR3 is TGCAGCGTTGTGGTGGGAATGGGGTCCTACGAGCAGTACTTC.

There are many counts of this clonotype. The chain links TRBV6-2 or TRBV6-3 to TRBJ2-3; D possibly corresponds to TRBD1 (6 bases). Trimming stripped 6 bases from V and 2 bases from J, with 15 bases between. CDR3 size: 15 residues. Germline values: CDR1 MNHEY, CDR2 SVGEGT. The CDR3 DNA sequence: TGTGCCAGCAGCCCTGGCCAGGGGAACACAGATACGCAGTATTTT. This sequence encodes CASSPGQGNTDTQYF.

In its sample, this clonotype was seen many times. V and J are TRBV29-1 and TRBJ2-5, with D possibly matching TRBD2 (6 bases). Trimming took 7 bases from V and 3 from J, leaving 18 bases between them. Germline values: CDR1 SQVTM, CDR2 ANQGSEA. This CDR3 is 14 amino acids long. The CDR3 coding sequence is TGCAGCGCAGAAACGGGAGAGTGGGAAGAGACCCAGTACTTC. It specifies CSAETGEWEETQYF.

The gene calls are TRBV20-1 and TRBJ2-2; either TRBD1 or TRBD2 may fit D (5 bases each). Germline V gene sequence: CDR1 DFQATT, CDR2 SNEGSKA (reference sequence). This CDR3 comprises 14 residues. V shed 6 bases and J shed 7 bases, with 18 bases lying between them. CDR3 sequence reads: CSARGVVGHGELFF. The CDR3 nucleotides are TGCAGTGCAAGGGGAGTGGTGGGCCACGGGGAGCTGTTTTTT.

The chain uses TRBV6-1 and TRBJ2-7; D is unclear. There are 16 residues in the CDR3. Per germline, CDR1 MNHNS and CDR2 SASEGT. The V gene lost 2 bases and the J gene lost 3 bases, with 17 bases spanning the gap. The CDR3 coding sequence is TGTGCCAGCAGTGAATTGGCCCACGGGCCGTTCTACGAGCAGTACTTC. It yields the protein CASSELAHGPFYEQYF.

This clonotype was found a few times. The chain has TRBV7-2 and TRBJ2-3; weak D call: TRBD2 (5 bases). The germline V gene encodes CDR1 SGHTA and CDR2 FQGNSA. The V gene lost 1 base and the J gene lost 0 bases, with 11 bases spanning the gap. The CDR3 spans 16 residues. The CDR3 DNA is TGTGCCAGCAGCTTAGATACGGGGTCTAGCACAGATACGCAGTATTTT. Residues: CASSLDTGSSTDTQYF.

This clonotype was counted between two and nine times. CDR3 nucleotide sequence: TGTGCCAGCAGTGAACTTTACGGGAACACTGAAGCTTTCTTT. As protein: CASSELYGNTEAFF. The chain is built from TRBV25-1 and TRBJ1-1; D gene ambiguous. CDR1 and CDR2 from the germline V gene are MGHDK and SYGVNS. CDR3 size: 14 residues. V dropped 2 bases and J dropped 1 base, with 8 bases sitting between them.

This chain joins TRBV6-4 and TRBJ1-2; 7 nucleotides line up with TRBD1. This CDR3 region has 17 residues. From germline, CDR1 is MRHNA and CDR2 SNTAGT. Trimming at V came to 2 bases and at J to 2 bases, leaving 11 bases not matched to a gene. The CDR3 nucleotides read TGTGCCAGCAGTGACCCAGCCCGAAAGGGGGCGAACTATGGCTACACCTTC. Translated, it gives CASSDPARKGANYGYTF.

The V gene is TRBV11-2, the J gene TRBJ2-5; 8 bases fit TRBD1. Germline CDR1 is SGHAT and CDR2 is FQNNGV. Losses at the gene ends were 3 bases for V and 2 bases for J; bases not matched to a gene: 8. The CDR3 extends over 16 amino acids. The CDR3 sequence is CASSFTPTGEQETQYF. The CDR3 DNA reads as TGTGCCAGCAGCTTCACACCGACAGGGGAACAAGAGACCCAGTACTTC.

Ten or more counts support this clonotype. The J gene is TRBJ2-7, the V gene TRBV12-3 or TRBV12-4; tentatively, D is TRBD1 (6 bases). The V and J ends lost 8 bases and 5 bases respectively, with 16 bases between them. The CDR3 is 13 residues long. The chain's CDR3 is CASLHRESHEQYF. DNA of the CDR3: TGTGCCAGCCTCCACAGGGAGTCCCACGAGCAGTACTTC.

This clonotype has only a few counts. The chain is built from TRBV7-9 and TRBJ2-7; the D call may be TRBD1 or TRBD2 (5 bases each). CDR3 length: 13 amino acids. CDR1 is SEHNR, CDR2 FQNEAQ, per germline (reference sequence). The V gene lost 5 bases and the J gene lost 5 bases, with 13 bases spanning the gap. CDR3 region: CASSPGPHHEQYF. In DNA, the CDR3 is TGTGCCAGCAGCCCGGGACCCCACCACGAGCAGTACTTC.

This clonotype was seen a handful of times. CDR3: CASSLPERNTEAFF. The CDR3 region has the DNA TGTGCCAGCAGCTTACCCGAACGGAACACTGAAGCTTTCTTT. The J gene is TRBJ1-1, the V gene TRBV7-8, with D hard to call. Germline V gene lookup returns CDR1 SGHVS and CDR2 FQNEAQ. The CDR3 has 14 amino acids. V lost 2 bases and J lost 1, with 8 bases in between.

This clonotype was seen a few times. V usage is TRBV27 and J usage is TRBJ2-3, with D tentatively TRBD2 (5 bases). Trimming took 5 bases from V and 10 from J, leaving 19 bases between them. From germline, CDR1 is MNHEY and CDR2 SMNVEV (reference sequence). The CDR3 loop spans 14 amino acids. The CDR3 bases are TGTGCCAGCAGTATCTCCCGGGCCCAGAGGGCGCAGTATTTT. Its translation: CASSISRAQRAQYF.

The table lists this clonotype with many counts. The chain recombines TRBV12-3 or TRBV12-4 with TRBJ2-7; D ambiguous. The CDR3 totals 13 residues. V was trimmed by 3 bases and J by 2 bases, leaving 8 bases between them. As DNA, the CDR3 is TGTGCCAGCAGTTTCGCCAGGCCCTACGAGCAGTACTTC. This codes for CASSFARPYEQYF.

This clonotype showed up just a few times. The chain uses TRBV10-2 and TRBJ1-2, with a tentative D call TRBD1 (5 bases). The germline gives CDR1 WSHSY, CDR2 SAAADI. The germline V and J ends were trimmed by 8 bases and 8 bases, with 12 bases remaining between them. This CDR3 comprises 11 residues. The chain's CDR3 is CASWEGSGYTF. CDR3 in DNA: TGCGCCAGCTGGGAGGGGAGCGGCTACACCTTC.

The genes are TRBV7-7 and TRBJ2-3; the match to TRBD2 covers 8 bases. Germline trimming cut 1 base from V and 6 bases from J; bases unmatched to any gene: 6. Germline-derived CDR1 and CDR2 are SSHAT and FNYEAQ (reference sequence). This CDR3 has 15 residues. The CDR3 is CASSLEAGVGDTQYF. Here the CDR3 DNA reads TGTGCCAGCAGCTTAGAAGCGGGAGTAGGTGATACGCAGTATTTT.

This chain joins TRBV4-1 and TRBJ2-7, with D hard to call. V gave up 1 base and J gave up 5 bases, with 9 bases separating them. The CDR3 covers 13 residues. Per the germline V gene, CDR1 is MGHRA and CDR2 is YSYEKL. The CDR3 spells CASSQGRMDEQYF. As DNA, the CDR3 is TGCGCCAGCAGCCAAGGGCGTATGGACGAGCAGTACTTC.

The chain is built from TRBV18 and TRBJ1-2; D not certain. Germline CDR1 and CDR2: KGHSH and LQKENI. With 2 bases removed from V and 8 bases from J, the gap between germline ends came to 12 bases. The CDR3 is 13 residues long. CDR3 coding DNA: TGTGCCAGCTCACCATCGGGAGGGAAAGGCTACACCTTC. Translating gives CASSPSGGKGYTF.

CDR3 sequence: CASSPGPRYEQYF. The CDR3 DNA reads as TGTGCCAGCAGTCCCGGGCCTCGCTACGAGCAGTACTTC. The V gene is TRBV28, the J gene TRBJ2-7, with D hard to call. Germline CDR1 and CDR2: MDHEN and SYDVKM. Trimming pared 5 bases from V and 3 bases from J, leaving 11 bases between. CDR3 length equals 13 residues.

This clonotype occurred a few times. The J gene is TRBJ2-7, the V gene TRBV29-1; the D gene is possibly TRBD1 (6 bases). Trimming pared 6 bases from V and 5 bases from J, leaving 11 bases between. Per the germline V gene, CDR1 is SQVTM and CDR2 is ANQGSEA. This CDR3 contains 11 residues. The CDR3 DNA is TGCAGCGTCCAGGGGAAGAACGAGCAGTACTTC. It yields the protein CSVQGKNEQYF.

This clonotype was counted a few times. The chain is built from TRBV7-9 and TRBJ2-5, with D uncertain. Germline values: CDR1 SEHNR, CDR2 FQNEAQ (reference sequence). The CDR3 is made up of 12 amino acids. V was clipped by 2 bases and J by 4 bases, with 5 bases between them. The CDR3 here is CASSLRVETQYF. The DNA of the CDR3 is TGTGCCAGCAGCTTACGAGTAGAGACCCAGTACTTC. Full variable domain (missing parts from reference TRBV7-9 and TRBJ2-5): DTGVSQNPRHKITKRGQNVTFRCDPISEHNRLYWYRQTLGQGPEFLTYFQNEAQLEKSRLLSDRFSAERPKGSFSTLEIQRTEQGDSAMYLCASSLRVETQYFGPGTRLLVL.

This clonotype has just one count. The chain links TRBV5-4 to TRBJ2-1; D not resolved. CDR1 and CDR2 (germline): SGHNT, YYREEE (reference sequence). The CDR3 contains 13 residues. With 3 bases removed from V and 8 bases from J, the gap between germline ends came to 12 bases. The CDR3, as DNA: TGTGCCAGCAGCTCCTTCGGATCGGATGAGCAGTTCTTC. It is translated as CASSSFGSDEQFF.

This clonotype was recorded a few times. The chain employs TRBV14 and TRBJ1-1; unclear D gene. Germline V gene lookup returns CDR1 SGHDN and CDR2 FVKESK. This CDR3 has 14 residues. V was pared by 0 bases and J by 7 bases, with 12 bases between. CDR3 loop: CASSQDDRPGEAFF. The CDR3 DNA reads TGTGCCAGCAGCCAAGATGACCGGCCAGGTGAAGCTTTCTTT.

This clonotype was recorded many times. The chain uses TRBV4-3 and TRBJ2-7, with D perhaps assigned TRBD1 or TRBD2 (5 bases each). This CDR3 spans 15 amino acids. Trimming removed 3 bases at V and 3 bases at J, with 15 bases between. Looked up from germline, CDR1 is LGHNA and CDR2 is YSLEER. Written as DNA, the CDR3 is TGCGCCAGCAGCCAGGACTTCGGGGCGTTCTACGAGCAGTACTTC. Amino acids: CASSQDFGAFYEQYF.

This clonotype appeared many times. The genes are TRBV28 and TRBJ2-1, with D perhaps assigned TRBD1 or TRBD2 (6 bases each). V lost 5 bases and J 4 bases, leaving 15 bases between the germline ends. Per the germline V gene, CDR1 is MDHEN and CDR2 is SYDVKM. The CDR3 is made up of 15 amino acids. The CDR3 coding sequence is TGTGCCAGCAGTCAGGGGAGCGGGCCGTACAATGAGCAGTTCTTC. It codes for CASSQGSGPYNEQFF.